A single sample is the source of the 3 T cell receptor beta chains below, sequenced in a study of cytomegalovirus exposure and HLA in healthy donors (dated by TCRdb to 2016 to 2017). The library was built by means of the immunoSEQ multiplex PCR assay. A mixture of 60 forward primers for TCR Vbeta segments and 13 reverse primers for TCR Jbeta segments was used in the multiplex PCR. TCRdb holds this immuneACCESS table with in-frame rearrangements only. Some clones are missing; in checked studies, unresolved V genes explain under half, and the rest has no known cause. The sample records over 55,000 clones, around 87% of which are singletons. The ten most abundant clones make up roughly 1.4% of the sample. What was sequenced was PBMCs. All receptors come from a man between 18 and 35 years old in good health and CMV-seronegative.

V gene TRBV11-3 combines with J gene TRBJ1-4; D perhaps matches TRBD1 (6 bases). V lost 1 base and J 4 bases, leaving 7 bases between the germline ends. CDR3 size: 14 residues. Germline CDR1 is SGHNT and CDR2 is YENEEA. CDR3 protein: CASSLGGGNEKLFF. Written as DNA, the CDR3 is TGTGCCAGCAGCTTAGGAGGGGGTAATGAAAAACTGTTTTTT.

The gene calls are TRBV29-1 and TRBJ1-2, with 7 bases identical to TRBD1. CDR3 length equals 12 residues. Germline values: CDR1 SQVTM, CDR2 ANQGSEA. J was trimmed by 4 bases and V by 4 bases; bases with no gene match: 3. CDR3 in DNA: TGCAGCGTTGTCTCAGGGGGCTATGGCTACACCTTC. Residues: CSVVSGGYGYTF.

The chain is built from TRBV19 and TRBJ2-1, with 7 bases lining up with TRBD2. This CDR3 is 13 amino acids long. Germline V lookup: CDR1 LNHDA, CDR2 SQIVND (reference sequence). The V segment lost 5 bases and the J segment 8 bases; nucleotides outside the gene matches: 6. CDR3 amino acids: CASSRWSGDEQFF. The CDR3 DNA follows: TGTGCCAGTAGTCGATGGAGCGGGGATGAGCAGTTCTTC.